This T cell receptor beta chain was documented in a study of blood T cell repertoires in COVID-19. Looking at the study overall: Acute and convalescent COVID-19 specimens originated in the United States, Italy and Spain. T cells, B-cell-depleted T cells, or PBMCs supplied cDNA or gDNA.

In the original workflow: Estimates of nucleated cell counts were drawn from the amplification of reference gene primers. Here immunoSEQ multiplex PCR was the method, and the copy in TCRdb shows in-frame clones only, minus some. Clone size and V and J calls were adopted from that table, with D and trimming inferred from the DNA. The sample has about 87,000 clones, roughly 88% seen once; the top ten hold around 2.9%. The CDR3 spans 18 residues. V lost 3 bases and J lost 0; bases outside the gene matches: 6. CDR1 and CDR2 from the germline V gene are LGHDT and YNNKEL (reference sequence). The J gene is TRBJ2-2, the V gene TRBV3-1 (or the pseudogene TRBV3-2), with 11 nucleotides matching TRBD2. Sequenced input: peripheral blood. This receptor was identified in an elderly woman with COVID-19, enrolled during active disease. CDR3 in amino acids: CASSHRASGRSNTGELFF. The CDR3, as DNA: TGTGCCAGCAGCCATCGGGCTAGCGGGAGGTCGAACACCGGGGAGCTGTTTTTT.